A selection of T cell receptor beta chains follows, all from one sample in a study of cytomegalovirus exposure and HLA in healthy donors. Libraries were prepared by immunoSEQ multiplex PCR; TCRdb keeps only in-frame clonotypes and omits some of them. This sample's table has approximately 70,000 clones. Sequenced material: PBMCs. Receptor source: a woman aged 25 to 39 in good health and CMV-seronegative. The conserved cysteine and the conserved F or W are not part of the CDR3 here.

ASSTSGSVYEQY	TRBV6-1	TRBJ2-7
ASSSSTAGTIGGYT	TRBV7-2	TRBJ1-2
ASSPSNSRGEQY	TRBV6-5	TRBJ2-7
ASRRPGDTGELF	TRBV6-5	TRBJ2-2
ASRETGVSEQY	TRBV2	TRBJ2-7
ATTGQAYEQY	TRBV19	TRBJ2-7
ASRFGTSGTYEQY	TRBV2	TRBJ2-7
ASRRQFSGNTIY	TRBV6-5	TRBJ1-3
ASSPSLAGGENGELF	TRBV18	TRBJ2-2
ASSSRTGANTGELF	TRBV18	TRBJ2-2
ASSLGGTGNYEQY	TRBV28	TRBJ2-7
ASSLAGISFDEQF	TRBV5-1	TRBJ2-1
ASSSFRQGNQPQH	TRBV18	TRBJ1-5
ASSQVGLAGEQF	TRBV4-2	TRBJ2-1
ASSLAGGQGWQY	TRBV7-9	TRBJ2-7
ASSSTGATDTQY	TRBV5-4	TRBJ2-3
ASSYPQGPQH	TRBV6-6	TRBJ1-5
ASSLQGIAYEQY	TRBV7-8	TRBJ2-7
AISAGTQTDTQY	TRBV10-3	TRBJ2-3
ASSLGRSTDTQY	TRBV27	TRBJ2-3
ASSLESPRGPQH	TRBV7-6	TRBJ1-5
ASSPRGSGQRNTEAF	TRBV19	TRBJ1-1